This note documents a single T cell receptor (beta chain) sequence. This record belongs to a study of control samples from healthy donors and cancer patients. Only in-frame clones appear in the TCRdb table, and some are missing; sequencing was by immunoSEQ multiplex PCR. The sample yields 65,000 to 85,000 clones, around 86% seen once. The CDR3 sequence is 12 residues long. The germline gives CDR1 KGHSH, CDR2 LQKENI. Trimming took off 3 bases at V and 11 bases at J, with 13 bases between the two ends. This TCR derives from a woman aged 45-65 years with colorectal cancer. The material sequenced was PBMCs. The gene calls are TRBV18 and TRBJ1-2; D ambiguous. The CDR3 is CASSPGRMEYTF. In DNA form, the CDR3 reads TGTGCCAGCTCACCGGGCAGGATGGAGTACACCTTC.